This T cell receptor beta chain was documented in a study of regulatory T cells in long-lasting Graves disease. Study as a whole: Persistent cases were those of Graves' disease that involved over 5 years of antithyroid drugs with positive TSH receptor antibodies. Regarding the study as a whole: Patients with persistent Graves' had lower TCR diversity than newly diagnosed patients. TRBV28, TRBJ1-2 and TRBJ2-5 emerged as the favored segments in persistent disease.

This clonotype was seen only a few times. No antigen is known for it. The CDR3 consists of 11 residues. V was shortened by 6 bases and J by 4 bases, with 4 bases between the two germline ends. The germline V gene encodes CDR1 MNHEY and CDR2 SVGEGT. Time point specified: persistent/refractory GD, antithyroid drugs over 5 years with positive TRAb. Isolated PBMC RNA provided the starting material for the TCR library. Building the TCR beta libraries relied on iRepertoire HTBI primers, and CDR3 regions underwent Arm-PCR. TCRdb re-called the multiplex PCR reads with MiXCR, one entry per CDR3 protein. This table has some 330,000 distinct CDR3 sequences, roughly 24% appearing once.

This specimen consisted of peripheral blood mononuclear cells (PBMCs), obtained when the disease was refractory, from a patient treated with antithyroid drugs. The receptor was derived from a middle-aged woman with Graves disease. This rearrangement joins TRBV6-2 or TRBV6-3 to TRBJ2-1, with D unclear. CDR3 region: CASRYYNEQFF. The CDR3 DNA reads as TGTGCCAGCAGATATTACAATGAGCAGTTCTTC.